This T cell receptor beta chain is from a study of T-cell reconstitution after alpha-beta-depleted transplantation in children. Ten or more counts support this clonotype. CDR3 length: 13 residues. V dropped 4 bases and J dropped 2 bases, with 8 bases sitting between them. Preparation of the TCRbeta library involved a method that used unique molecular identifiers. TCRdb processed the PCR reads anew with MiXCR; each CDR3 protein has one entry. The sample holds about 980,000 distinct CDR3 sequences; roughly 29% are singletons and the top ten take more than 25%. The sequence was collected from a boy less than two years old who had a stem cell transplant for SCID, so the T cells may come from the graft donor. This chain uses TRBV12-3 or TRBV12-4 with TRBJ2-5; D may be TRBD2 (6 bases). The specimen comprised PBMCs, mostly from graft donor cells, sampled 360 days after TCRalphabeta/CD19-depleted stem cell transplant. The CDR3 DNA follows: TGTGCCAGCAGTTATGGGGGGCAAGAGACCCAGTACTTC. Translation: CASSYGGQETQYF.